The clone carrying this T cell receptor beta chain was observed many times. Its cognate antigen is unknown. The data were taken from a study of Graves' ophthalmopathy and Graves' hyperthyroidism. Study-wide results and limits: A model built from 13 signatures distinguished ophthalmopathy from stable hyperthyroidism with roughly 90% sensitivity and approximately 80% specificity. The study's model predicted ophthalmopathy progression at over 55% sensitivity and 72% to 75% specificity. Blood also carried most expanded thyroid clonotypes exceeding 0.001 frequency.

RNA transcripts served as template for amplifying TCR beta CDR3 sequences. HTBI primers were employed in first-round RT-PCR, then a second-round multiplex PCR followed. MiXCR was run by TCRdb on the multiplex PCR reads, yielding one entry per CDR3 protein. Of about 700,000 distinct CDR3 sequences in the sample, roughly two fifths were seen once. Germline assignment: CDR1 SEHNR and CDR2 FQNEAQ (reference sequence). The CDR3 totals 14 residues. V trimming: 5 bases; J trimming: 6 bases; junction bases outside the gene matches: 9. The material sequenced was peripheral blood. The chain is built from TRBV7-9 and TRBJ1-1; 7 nucleotides align to TRBD1. This receptor was obtained from an adult man with Graves' ophthalmopathy. This CDR3 reads CASSVLTGNSEAFF. CDR3 sequence (DNA): TGTGCCAGCAGCGTCTTGACAGGGAATTCTGAAGCTTTCTTT.